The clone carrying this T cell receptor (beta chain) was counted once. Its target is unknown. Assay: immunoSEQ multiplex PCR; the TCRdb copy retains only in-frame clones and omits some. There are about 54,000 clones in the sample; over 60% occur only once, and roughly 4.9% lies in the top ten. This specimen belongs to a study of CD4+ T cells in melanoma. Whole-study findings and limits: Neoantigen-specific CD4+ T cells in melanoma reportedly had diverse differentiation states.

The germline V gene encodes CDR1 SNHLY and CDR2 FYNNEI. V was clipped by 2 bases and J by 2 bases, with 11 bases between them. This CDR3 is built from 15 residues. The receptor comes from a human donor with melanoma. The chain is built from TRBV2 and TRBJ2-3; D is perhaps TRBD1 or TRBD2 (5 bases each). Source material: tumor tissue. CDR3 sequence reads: CASSEPGTVTDTQYF. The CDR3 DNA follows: TGTGCCAGCAGTGAACCGGGGACGGTCACAGATACGCAGTATTTT.